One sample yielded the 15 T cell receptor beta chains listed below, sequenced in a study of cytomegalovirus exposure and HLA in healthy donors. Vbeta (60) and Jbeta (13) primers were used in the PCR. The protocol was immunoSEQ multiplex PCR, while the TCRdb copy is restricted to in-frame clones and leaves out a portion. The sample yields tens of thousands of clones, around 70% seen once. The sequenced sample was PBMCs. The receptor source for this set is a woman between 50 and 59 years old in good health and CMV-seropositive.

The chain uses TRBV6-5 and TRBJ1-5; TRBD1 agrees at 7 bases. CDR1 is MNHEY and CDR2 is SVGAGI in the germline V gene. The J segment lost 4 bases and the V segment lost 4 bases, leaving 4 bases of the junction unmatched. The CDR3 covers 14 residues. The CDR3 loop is CASSSGTVNQPQHF. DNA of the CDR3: TGTGCCAGCAGTTCCGGGACAGTTAATCAGCCCCAGCATTTT.

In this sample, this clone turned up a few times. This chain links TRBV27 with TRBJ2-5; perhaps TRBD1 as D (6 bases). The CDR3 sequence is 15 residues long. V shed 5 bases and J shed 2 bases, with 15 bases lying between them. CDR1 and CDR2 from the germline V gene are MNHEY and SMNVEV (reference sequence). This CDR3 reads CASSPTRQAQETQYF. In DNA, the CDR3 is TGTGCCAGCAGTCCCACCCGACAGGCACAAGAGACCCAGTACTTC.

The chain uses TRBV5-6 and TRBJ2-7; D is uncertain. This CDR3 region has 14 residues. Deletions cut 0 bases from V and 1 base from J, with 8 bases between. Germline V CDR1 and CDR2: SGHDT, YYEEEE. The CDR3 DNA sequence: TGTGCCAGCAGCTTGGATGTTGCGTCCTACGAGCAGTACTTC. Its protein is CASSLDVASYEQYF.

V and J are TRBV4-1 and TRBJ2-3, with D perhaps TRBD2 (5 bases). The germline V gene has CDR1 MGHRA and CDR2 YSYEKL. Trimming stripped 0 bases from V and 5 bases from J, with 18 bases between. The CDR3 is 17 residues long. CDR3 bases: TGCGCCAGCAGCCAAGATAAGGTGAAAGGAGGAGTAGATACGCAGTATTTT. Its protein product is CASSQDKVKGGVDTQYF.

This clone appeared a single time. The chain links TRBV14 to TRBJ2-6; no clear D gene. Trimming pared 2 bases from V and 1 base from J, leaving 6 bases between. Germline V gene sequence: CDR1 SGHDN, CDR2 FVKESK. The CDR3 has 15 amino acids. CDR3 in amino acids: CASSQLSSGANVLTF. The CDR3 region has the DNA TGTGCCAGCAGCCAATTGAGTTCTGGGGCCAACGTCCTGACTTTC.

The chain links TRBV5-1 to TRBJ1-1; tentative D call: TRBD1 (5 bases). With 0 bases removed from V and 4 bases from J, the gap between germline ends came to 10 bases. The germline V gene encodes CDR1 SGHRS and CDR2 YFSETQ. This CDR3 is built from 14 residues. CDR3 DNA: TGCGCCAGCAGCTTGGCAGGGTACGGCACTGAAGCTTTCTTT. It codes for CASSLAGYGTEAFF.

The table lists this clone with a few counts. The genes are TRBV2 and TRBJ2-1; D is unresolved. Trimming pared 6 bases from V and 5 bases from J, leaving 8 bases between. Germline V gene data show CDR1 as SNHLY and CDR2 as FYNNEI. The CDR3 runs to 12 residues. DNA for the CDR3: TGTGCCAGCAGGAGCCGGGACAATGAGCAGTTCTTC. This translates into CASRSRDNEQFF. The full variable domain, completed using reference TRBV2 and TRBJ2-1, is EPEVTQTPSHQVTQMGQEVILRCVPISNHLYFYWYRQILGQKVEFLVSFYNNEISEKSEIFDDQFSVERPDGSNFTLKIRSTKLEDSAMYFCASRSRDNEQFFGPGTRLTVL.

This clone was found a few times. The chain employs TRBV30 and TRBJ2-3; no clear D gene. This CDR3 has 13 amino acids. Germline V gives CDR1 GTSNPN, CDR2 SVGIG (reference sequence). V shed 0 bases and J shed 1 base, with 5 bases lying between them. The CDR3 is CAWSVLRTDTQYF. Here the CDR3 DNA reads TGTGCCTGGAGTGTACTACGCACAGATACGCAGTATTTT.

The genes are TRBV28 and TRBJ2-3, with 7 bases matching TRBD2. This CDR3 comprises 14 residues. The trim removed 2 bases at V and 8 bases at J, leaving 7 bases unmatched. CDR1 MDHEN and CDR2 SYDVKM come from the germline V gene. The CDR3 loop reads CASSLASGRGTQYF. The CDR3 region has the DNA TGTGCCAGCAGTTTAGCTAGCGGACGAGGTACGCAGTATTTT.

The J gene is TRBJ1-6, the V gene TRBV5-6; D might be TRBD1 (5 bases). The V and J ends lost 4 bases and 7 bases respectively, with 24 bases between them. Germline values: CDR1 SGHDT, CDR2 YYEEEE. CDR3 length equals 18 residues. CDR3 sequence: CASSRNLSTGVHNSPLHF. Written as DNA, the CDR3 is TGTGCCAGCAGCCGGAACCTAAGCACGGGGGTTCACAATTCACCCCTCCACTTT. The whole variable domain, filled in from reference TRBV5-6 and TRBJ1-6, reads DAGVTQSPTHLIKTRGQQVTLRCSPKSGHDTVSWYQQALGQGPQFIFQYYEEEERQRGNFPDRFSGHQFPNYSSELNVNALLLGDSALYLCASSRNLSTGVHNSPLHFGNGTRLTVT.

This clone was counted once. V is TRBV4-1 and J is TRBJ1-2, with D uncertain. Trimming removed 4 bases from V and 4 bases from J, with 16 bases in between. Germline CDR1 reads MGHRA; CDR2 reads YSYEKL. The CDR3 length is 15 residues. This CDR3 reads CASSRRLQEGYGYTF. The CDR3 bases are TGCGCCAGCAGCCGAAGACTGCAGGAGGGCTATGGCTACACCTTC.

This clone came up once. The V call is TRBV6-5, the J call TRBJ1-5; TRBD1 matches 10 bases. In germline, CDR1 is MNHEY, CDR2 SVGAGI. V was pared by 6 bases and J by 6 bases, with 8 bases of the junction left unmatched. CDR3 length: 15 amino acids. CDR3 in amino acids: CASRKGQGIGQPQHF. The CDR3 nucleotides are TGTGCCAGCAGGAAGGGACAGGGGATTGGTCAGCCCCAGCATTTT.

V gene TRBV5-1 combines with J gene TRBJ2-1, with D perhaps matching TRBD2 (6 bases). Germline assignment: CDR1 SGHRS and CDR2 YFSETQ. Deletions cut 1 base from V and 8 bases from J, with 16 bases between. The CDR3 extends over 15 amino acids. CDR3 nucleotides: TGCGCCAGCAGCTTGTTGGCAGGGAGGATCGATGAGCAGTTCTTC. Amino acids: CASSLLAGRIDEQFF.

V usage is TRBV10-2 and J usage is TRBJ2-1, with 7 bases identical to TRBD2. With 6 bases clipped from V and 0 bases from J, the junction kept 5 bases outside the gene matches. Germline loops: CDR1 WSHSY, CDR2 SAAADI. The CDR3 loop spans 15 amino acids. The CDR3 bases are TGCGCCAGCAGCCCCAGCGGGGTCTCCTACAATGAGCAGTTCTTC. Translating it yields CASSPSGVSYNEQFF.

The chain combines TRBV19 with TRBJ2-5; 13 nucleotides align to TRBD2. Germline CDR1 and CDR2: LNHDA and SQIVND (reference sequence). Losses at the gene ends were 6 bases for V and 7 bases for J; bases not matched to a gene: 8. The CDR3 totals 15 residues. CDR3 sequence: CASRPTSGGTGTQYF. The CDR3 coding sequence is TGTGCCAGTAGACCGACTAGCGGGGGGACGGGGACCCAGTACTTC.